The following is a TCR beta chain sequence with its context. The antigen remains undetermined. The same CDR3 also results from other DNA sequences found in this sample. These data originate in a study of shared clonotypes between healthy human individuals. Findings of the study overall: Clonotypes shared by all four sorted-subset donors had higher generation probabilities than non-shared clonotypes.

Healthy HIV-negative adults with no recent acute infections or vaccinations were recruited as donors. Researchers partitioned CD4+ cells into CD45RA+ naive and CD45RA-negative memory subsets. Under the authors' procedure: As immunoSEQ supplied junction-only sequences (without quality scores), filtering differed. This table comes from immunoSEQ multiplex PCR, and its TCRdb copy is limited to in-frame clones, with some not included. V, J and clone size are those of that table, while D and trimming were read from the DNA. In the table there are 1,400,000 or so clones, just under 99% of which are singletons. This sequence originates from a man aged 25-40 years in good health. Source material: naive CD4+ T cells sorted from blood. The sample's subset: CD45RA+ positively selected.

For the CDR3, the DNA is TGCGCCAGCAGCTTGTACAATGAGCAGTTCTTC. Its protein is CASSLYNEQFF. The chain links TRBV5-1 to TRBJ2-1; D unclear. The CDR3 extends over 11 amino acids. Trimming took off 1 base at V and 4 bases at J, with 0 bases between the two ends. CDR1 is SGHRS and CDR2 is YFSETQ in the germline V gene.